The clone carrying this T cell receptor (beta chain) appeared a few times. The sample comes from a study of blood T cell repertoires in COVID-19. At the level of the study: T cells, B-cell-depleted T cells, or PBMCs provided the cDNA or gDNA that served as material.

Authors' data handling: How many nucleated cells were present was estimated from reference gene primer amplification. The assay was immunoSEQ multiplex PCR, and TCRdb's table has in-frame clones only and misses some. V and J calls and clone size follow that table, whereas D and trimming were derived from the DNA. Of 160,000 or so clones in the sample, about 90% were seen once. CDR3 length: 15 amino acids. Per germline, CDR1 MGHRA and CDR2 YSYEKL. The V end lost 0 bases, the J end lost 7 bases, and 10 bases lay between the germline ends. The source material was PBMCs or T cells enriched from blood (not recorded which). The sequence was obtained from a human donor with acute COVID-19. The donor label of this sample is uncertain. The chain joins TRBV4-1 to TRBJ1-6, with D unclear. CDR3 nucleotides: TGCGCCAGCAGCCAAGATCCAGGAAGAAATTCACCCCTCCACTTT. Translation: CASSQDPGRNSPLHF.